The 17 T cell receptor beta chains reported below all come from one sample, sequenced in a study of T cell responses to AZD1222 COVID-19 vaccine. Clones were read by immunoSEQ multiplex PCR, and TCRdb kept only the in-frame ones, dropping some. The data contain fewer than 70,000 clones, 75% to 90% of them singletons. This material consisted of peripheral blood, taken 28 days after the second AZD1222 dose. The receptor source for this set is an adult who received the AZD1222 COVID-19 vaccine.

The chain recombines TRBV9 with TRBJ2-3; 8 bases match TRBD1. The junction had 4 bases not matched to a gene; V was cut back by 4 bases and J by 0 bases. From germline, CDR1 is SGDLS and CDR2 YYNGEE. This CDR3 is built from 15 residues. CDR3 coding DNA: TGTGCCAGCAGCCCAGGGGGCCCTAGCACAGATACGCAGTATTTT. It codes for CASSPGGPSTDTQYF.

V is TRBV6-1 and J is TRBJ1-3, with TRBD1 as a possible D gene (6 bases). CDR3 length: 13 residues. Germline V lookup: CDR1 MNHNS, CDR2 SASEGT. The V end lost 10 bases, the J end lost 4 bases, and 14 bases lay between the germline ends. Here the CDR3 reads CATQGYQGNTIYF. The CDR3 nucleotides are TGTGCCACACAGGGCTACCAAGGAAACACCATATATTTT.

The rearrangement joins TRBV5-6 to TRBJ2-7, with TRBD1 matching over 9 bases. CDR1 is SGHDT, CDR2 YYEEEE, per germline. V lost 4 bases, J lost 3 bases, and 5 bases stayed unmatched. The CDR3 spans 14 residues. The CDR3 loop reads CASSAGQGSYEQYF. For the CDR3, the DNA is TGTGCCAGCAGCGCTGGACAGGGGAGCTACGAGCAGTACTTC.

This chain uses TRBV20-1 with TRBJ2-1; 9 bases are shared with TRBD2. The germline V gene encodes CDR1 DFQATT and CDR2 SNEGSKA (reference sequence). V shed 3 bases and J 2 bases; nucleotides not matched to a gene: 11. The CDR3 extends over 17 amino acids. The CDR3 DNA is TGCAGTGCTAGTACTGGCGGGGGGGCCCCTACCTACAATGAGCAGTTCTTC. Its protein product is CSASTGGGAPTYNEQFF.

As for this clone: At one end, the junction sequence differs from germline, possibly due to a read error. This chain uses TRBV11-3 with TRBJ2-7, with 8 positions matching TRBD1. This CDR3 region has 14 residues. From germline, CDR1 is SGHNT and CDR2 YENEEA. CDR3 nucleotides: TGTGCCAGCAGCCCAGGGGGCTACTCCGACGAGCAGTACTTC. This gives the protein CASSPGGYSDEQYF.

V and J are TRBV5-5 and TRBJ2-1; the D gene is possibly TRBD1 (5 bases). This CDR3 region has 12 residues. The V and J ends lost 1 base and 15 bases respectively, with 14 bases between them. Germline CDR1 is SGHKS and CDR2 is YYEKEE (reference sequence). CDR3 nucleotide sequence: TGTGCCAGCAGCTTGACAGGTCCCCCCGGGTTCTTC. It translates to CASSLTGPPGFF.

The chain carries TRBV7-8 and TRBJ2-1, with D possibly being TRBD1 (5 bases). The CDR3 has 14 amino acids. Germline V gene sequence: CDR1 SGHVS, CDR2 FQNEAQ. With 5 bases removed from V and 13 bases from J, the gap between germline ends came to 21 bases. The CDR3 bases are TGTGCCAGCAGCCAGAGGCGTATGGGGCAAACCCAGTTCTTC. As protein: CASSQRRMGQTQFF. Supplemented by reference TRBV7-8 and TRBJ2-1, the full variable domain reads GAGVSQSPRYKVAKRGQDVALRCDPISGHVSLFWYQQALGQGPEFLTYFQNEAQLDKSGLPSDRFFAERPEGSVSTLKIQRTQQEDSAVYLCASSQRRMGQTQFFGPGTRLTVL.

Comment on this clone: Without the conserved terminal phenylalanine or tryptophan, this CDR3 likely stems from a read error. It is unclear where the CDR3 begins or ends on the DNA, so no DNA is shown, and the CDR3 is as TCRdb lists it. The CDR3 protein is CASSSSLGRHKV. The chain joins TRBV4-3 to TRBJ2-6. Germline V CDR1 and CDR2: LGHNA, YSLEER. The CDR3 contains 12 residues when both ends are counted.

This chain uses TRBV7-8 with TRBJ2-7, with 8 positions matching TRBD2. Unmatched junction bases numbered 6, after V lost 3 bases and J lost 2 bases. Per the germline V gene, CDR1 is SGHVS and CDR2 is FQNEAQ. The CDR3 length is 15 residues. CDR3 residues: CASSLGGTSTYEQYF. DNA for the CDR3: TGTGCCAGCAGCTTGGGCGGGACTAGTACCTACGAGCAGTACTTC.

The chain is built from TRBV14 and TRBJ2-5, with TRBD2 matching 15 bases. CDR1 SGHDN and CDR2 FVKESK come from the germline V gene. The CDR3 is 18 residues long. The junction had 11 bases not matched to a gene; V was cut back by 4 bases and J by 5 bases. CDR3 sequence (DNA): TGTGCCAGCAGCCGGACCGGGACTAGCGGGGGGAAAAGGGAGACCCAGTACTTC. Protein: CASSRTGTSGGKRETQYF.

The CDR3 here is CASSIARAGPEGTGEIPGSPLHF. The CDR3 DNA reads TGTGCCAGTAGTATAGCTCGGGCAGGGCCCGAGGGAACGGGGGAGATACCCGGTTCACCCCTCCACTTT. V and J are TRBV19 and TRBJ1-6, with a weak D call TRBD1 (5 bases). The V gene lost 1 base and the J gene lost 9 bases, with 37 bases spanning the gap. Germline values: CDR1 LNHDA, CDR2 SQIVND (reference sequence). This CDR3 contains 23 residues.

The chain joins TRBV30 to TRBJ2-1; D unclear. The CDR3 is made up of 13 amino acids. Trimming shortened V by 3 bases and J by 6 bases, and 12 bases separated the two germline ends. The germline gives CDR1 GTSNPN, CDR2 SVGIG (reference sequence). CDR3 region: CAWSRGTTNEQFF. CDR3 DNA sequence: TGTGCCTGGAGCCGAGGAACTACCAATGAGCAGTTCTTC.

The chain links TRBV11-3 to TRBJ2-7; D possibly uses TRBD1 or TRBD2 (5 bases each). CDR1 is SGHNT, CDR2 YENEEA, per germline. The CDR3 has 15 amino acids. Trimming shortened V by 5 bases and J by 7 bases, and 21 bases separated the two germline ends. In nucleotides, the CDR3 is TGTGCCAGCAGCCAAAATAGGGACCACCGAGGGGAGCAGTACTTC. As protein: CASSQNRDHRGEQYF.

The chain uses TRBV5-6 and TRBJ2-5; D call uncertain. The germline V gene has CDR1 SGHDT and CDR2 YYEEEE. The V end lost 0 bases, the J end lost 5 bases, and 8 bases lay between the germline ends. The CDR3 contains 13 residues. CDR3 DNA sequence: TGTGCCAGCAGCTTGGCGTGGTCGGAGACCCAGTACTTC. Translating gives CASSLAWSETQYF.

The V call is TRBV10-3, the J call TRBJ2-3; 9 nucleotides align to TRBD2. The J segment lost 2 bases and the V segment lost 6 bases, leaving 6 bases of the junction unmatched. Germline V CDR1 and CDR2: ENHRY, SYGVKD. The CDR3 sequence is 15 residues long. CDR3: CAISQLAGDTDTQYF. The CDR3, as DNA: TGTGCCATCAGCCAACTAGCGGGCGACACAGATACGCAGTATTTT.

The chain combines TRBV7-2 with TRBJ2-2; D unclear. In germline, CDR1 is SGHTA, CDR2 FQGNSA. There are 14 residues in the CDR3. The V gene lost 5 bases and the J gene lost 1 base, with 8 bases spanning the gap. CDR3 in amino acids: CASSLHLNTGELFF. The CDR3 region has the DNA TGTGCCAGCAGCCTCCATTTGAACACCGGGGAGCTGTTTTTT.

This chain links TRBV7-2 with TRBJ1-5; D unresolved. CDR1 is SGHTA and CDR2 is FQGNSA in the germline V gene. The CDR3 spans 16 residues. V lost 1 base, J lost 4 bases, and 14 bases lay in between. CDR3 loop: CASSLEGWQLNQPQHF. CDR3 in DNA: TGTGCCAGCAGCTTAGAAGGGTGGCAGCTAAATCAGCCCCAGCATTTT.